Listed here is a single TCR beta chain. The antigen remains undetermined. The data were obtained in a study of T cell responses to AZD1222 COVID-19 vaccine. Study-wide results and limits: An increase in Spike-specific TCR breadth and depth was observed after two AZD1222 doses. The reported proportion of spike-specific TCRs targeting unmutated variant regions was nearly half.

Profiling relied on immunoSEQ multiplex PCR, and the TCRdb table lists in-frame clones only, not all of them. The sample yields about 180,000 clones, around 88% seen once. This TCR was recovered from an adult in good health. The sequenced sample was peripheral blood, obtained on day 0 of AZD1222 vaccination.

CDR3 protein: CASSERTYEQYF. The CDR3, as DNA: TGTGCCAGCAGTGAGAGGACCTACGAGCAGTACTTC. J is TRBJ2-7 and V is TRBV6-1; no clear D gene. The CDR3 is made up of 12 amino acids. The germline V gene encodes CDR1 MNHNS and CDR2 SASEGT. Trimming removed 3 bases at V and 2 bases at J, with 5 bases between.